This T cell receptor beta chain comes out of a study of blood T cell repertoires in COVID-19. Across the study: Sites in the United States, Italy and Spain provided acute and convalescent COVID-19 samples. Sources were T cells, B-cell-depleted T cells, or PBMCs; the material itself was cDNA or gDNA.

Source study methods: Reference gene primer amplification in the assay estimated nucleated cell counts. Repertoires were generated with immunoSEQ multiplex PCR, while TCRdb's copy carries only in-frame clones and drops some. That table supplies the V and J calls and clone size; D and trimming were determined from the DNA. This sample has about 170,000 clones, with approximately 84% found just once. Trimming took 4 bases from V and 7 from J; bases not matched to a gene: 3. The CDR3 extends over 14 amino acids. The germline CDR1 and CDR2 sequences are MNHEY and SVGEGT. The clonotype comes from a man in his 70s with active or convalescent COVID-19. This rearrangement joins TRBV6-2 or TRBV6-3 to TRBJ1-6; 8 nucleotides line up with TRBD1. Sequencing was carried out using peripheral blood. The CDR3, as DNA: TGTGCCAGCAGTTCCCAGGGGGCGAATTCACCCCTCCACTTT. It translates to CASSSQGANSPLHF.